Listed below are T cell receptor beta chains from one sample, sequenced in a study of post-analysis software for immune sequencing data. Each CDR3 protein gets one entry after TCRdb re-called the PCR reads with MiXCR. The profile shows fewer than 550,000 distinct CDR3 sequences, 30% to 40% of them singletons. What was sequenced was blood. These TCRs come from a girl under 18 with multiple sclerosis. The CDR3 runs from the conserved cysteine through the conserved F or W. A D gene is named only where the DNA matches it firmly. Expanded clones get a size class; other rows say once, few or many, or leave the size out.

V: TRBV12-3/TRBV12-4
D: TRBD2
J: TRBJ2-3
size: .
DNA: TGTGCCAGCAGTCCCTATAGCGGGGGAAGCACAGATACGCAGTATTTT
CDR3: CASSPYSGGSTDTQYF

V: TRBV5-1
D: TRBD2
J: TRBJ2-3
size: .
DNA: TGCGCCAGCAGCTTGGTAGCGGGGGGGTCGGGTACGCAGTATTTT
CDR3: CASSLVAGGSGTQYF

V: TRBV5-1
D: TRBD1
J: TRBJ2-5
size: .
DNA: TGCGCCAGCAGCGCAGACAGGGTGGGCCAAGAGACCCAGTACTTC
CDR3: CASSADRVGQETQYF

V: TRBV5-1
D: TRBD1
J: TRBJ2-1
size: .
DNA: TGCGCCAGCAGCATGGGACAGGGTCCGTCGTTCTTC
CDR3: CASSMGQGPSFF

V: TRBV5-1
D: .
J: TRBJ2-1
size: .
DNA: TGCGCCAGCAGCTTTTTGGGCCCGGGCGGCCAGAGCTCCTACAATGAGCAGTTCTTC
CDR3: CASSFLGPGGQSSYNEQFF

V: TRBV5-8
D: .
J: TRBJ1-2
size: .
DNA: TGTGCCAGCAGCTTGGACGGGACATTCTATGGCTACACCTTC
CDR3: CASSLDGTFYGYTF

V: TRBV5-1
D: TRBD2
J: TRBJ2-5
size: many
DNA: TGCGCCAGCAAGACTAGCGGGACCCAAGAGACCCAGTACTTC
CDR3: CASKTSGTQETQYF

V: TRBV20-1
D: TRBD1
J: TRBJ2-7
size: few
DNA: TGCAGTGCTAGTCCTCGGACAGGGGAGAACGAGCAGTACTTC
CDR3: CSASPRTGENEQYF

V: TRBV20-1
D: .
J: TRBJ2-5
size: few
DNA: TGCAGTGGATTATTCGGGGGAGGCCAAGAGACCCAGTACTTC
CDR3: CSGLFGGGQETQYF

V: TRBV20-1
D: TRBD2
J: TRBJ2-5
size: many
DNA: TGCAGTGCTAGAGATTTACGACTAGCGGGGGAGACCCAGTACTTC
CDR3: CSARDLRLAGETQYF

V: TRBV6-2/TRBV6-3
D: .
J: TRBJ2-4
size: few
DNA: TGTGCCAGCACGAGGGGTTGGGAGCAGTACTTC
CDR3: CASTRGWEQYF

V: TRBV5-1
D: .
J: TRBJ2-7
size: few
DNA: TGCGCCAGCAGCTTGGTCGGGGGCCCAGGGGAGGAGCAGTACTTC
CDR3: CASSLVGGPGEEQYF

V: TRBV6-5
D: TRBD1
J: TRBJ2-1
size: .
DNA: TGTGCCAGCAGTTACGGATTCGGGACAGGGCTTAACAATGAGCAGTTCTTC
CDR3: CASSYGFGTGLNNEQFF

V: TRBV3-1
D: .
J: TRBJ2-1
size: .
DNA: TGTGCCAGCAGCCTCATCGGGACTCCTAACAATGAGCAGTTCTTC
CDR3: CASSLIGTPNNEQFF

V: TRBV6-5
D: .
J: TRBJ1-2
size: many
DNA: TGTGCCAGCAGTGCGGCATCCTATGGCTACACCTTC
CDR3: CASSAASYGYTF

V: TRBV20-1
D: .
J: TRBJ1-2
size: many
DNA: TGCAGTGCTAGAGATCCCCCTCAATGGGGCTACACCTTC
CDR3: CSARDPPQWGYTF

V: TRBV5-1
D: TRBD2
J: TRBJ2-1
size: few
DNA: TGCGCCAGCAGCGAGAGCGGGGGGTACTACAATGAGCAGTTCTTC
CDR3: CASSESGGYYNEQFF

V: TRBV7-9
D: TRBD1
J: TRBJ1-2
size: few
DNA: TGTGCCAGCAGCTGGGGAGGGACAGGGGAGGACTATGGCTACACCTTC
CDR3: CASSWGGTGEDYGYTF

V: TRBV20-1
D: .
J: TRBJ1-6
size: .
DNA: TGCAGTGCTAGGGCAGGCACTAGCTCCTATAATTCACCCCTCCACTTT
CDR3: CSARAGTSSYNSPLHF

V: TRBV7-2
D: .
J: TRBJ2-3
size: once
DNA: TGTACCAGCAGCTTCATCCATCAAGATACGCAGTATTTT
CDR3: CTSSFIHQDTQYF

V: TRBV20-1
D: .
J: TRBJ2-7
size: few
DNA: TGCAGTGCTAGAGATCGAAAAACCTACGAGCAGTACTTC
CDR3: CSARDRKTYEQYF

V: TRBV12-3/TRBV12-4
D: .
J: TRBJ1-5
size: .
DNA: TGTGCCAGCACCTCAAACCATCAGCCCCAGCATTTT
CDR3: CASTSNHQPQHF

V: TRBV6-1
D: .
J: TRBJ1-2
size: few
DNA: TGTGCCAGCAGGGGAGCGTCTTTGGGATATGGCTACACCTTC
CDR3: CASRGASLGYGYTF

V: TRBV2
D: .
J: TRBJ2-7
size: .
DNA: TGTGCCAGCAGTGAAGGGAGCTTTCAGTACTTC
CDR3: CASSEGSFQYF

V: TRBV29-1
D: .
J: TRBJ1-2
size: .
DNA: TGCAGCTTCAGAAGTAGCTATGGCTACACCTTC
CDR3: CSFRSSYGYTF

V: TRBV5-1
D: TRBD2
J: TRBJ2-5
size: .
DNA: TGCGCCAGCAGGCTAGCGGGGGTTCAAGAGACCCAGTACTTC
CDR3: CASRLAGVQETQYF

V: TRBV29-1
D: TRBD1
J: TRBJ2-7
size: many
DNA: TGCAGCGTCCAAGGGGGCCTTTATCTCGAGCAGTACTTC
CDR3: CSVQGGLYLEQYF

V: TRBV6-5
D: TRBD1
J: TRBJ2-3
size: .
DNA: TGTGCCAGCAGTAAACAGGGGGCAGGGACAGATACGCAGTATTTT
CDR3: CASSKQGAGTDTQYF

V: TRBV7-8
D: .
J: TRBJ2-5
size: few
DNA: TGTGCCAGCAGCTTAGTGGGGGCACAAGAGACCCAGTACTTC
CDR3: CASSLVGAQETQYF

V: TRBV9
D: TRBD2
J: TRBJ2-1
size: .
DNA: TGTGCCAGCAGCACAATGACTAGCTCGGACTCCTACAATGAGCAGTTCTTC
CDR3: CASSTMTSSDSYNEQFF

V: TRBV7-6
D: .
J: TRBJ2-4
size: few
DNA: TGTGCCAGCAGCTTAGCCGGTGGAGACATTCAGTACTTC
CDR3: CASSLAGGDIQYF

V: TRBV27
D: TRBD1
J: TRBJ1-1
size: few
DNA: TGTGCCAGCAGCCTTTCAGGGGGGGTTAACACTGAAGCTTTCTTT
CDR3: CASSLSGGVNTEAFF

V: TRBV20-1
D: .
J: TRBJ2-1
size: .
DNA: TGCAGTGCTAGAGATAACGGACGGGGGCACAATGAGCAGTTCTTC
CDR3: CSARDNGRGHNEQFF

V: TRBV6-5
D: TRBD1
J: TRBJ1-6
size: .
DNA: TGTGCCAGCAGGCGGGACAGGGTTTATTCACCCCTCCACTTT
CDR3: CASRRDRVYSPLHF

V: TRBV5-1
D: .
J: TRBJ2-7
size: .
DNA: TGCGCCAGCAGAGCGGACGGTTCCTACGAGCAGTACTTC
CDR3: CASRADGSYEQYF

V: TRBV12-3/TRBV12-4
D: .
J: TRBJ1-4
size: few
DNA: TGTGCCAGCACCCCCTCCGCGGTTAATGAAAAACTGTTTTTT
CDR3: CASTPSAVNEKLFF

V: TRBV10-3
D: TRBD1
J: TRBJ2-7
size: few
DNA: TGTGCCATCAGTGAAGGAGTCAGGGGGCTCGAGCAGTACTTC
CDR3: CAISEGVRGLEQYF

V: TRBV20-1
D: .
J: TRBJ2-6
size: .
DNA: TGCGGTGCTGAACCCGAGACTGGGGCCAACGTCCTGACTTTC
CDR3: CGAEPETGANVLTF

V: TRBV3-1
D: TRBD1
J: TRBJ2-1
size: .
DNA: TGTGCCAGCAGCCAAGCGGAGGACAGGCTTTACAATGAGCAGTTCTTC
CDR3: CASSQAEDRLYNEQFF

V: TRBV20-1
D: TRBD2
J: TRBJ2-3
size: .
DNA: TGCAGTGCGATGGGGACTAGCGGGGGCGCAGATACGCAGTATTTT
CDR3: CSAMGTSGGADTQYF

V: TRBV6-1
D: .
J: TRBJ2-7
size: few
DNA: TGTGCCAGCGCGACCTACGAGCAGTACTTC
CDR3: CASATYEQYF

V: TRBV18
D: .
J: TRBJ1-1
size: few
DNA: TGTGCCAGCTCACCACTAGGTAGACAGTCAGAAGCTTTCTTT
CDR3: CASSPLGRQSEAFF

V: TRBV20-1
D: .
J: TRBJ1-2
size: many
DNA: TGCAGTGCTAACGGGCCCACCTATGGCTACACCTTC
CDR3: CSANGPTYGYTF

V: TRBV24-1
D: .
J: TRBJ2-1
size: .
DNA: TGTGCCACCAGTGATTTCTCAGGTCCCAATGAGCAGTTCTTC
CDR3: CATSDFSGPNEQFF

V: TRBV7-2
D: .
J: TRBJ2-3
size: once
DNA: TGTGCCAGCAGCCCACCCCCGGGGCGGGGAAGGGCAGATACGCAGTATTTT
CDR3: CASSPPPGRGRADTQYF

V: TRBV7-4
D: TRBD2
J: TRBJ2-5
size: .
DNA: TGTGCCAGCAGCGATACGCTAGCGGGGGGTAAAGAGACCCAGTACTTC
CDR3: CASSDTLAGGKETQYF

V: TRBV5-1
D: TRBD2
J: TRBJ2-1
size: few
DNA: TGCGCCAGCAGCTTGACTAGCGGGGGGAAATACAATGAGCAGTTCTTC
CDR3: CASSLTSGGKYNEQFF

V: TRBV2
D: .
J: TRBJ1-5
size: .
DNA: TGTGCCAGCGGGGCGCGCCTAAGCAATCAGCCCCAGCATTTT
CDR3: CASGARLSNQPQHF

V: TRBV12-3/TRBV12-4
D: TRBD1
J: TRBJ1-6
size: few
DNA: TGTGCCAGCAGTGCCCGGACAGGGAGCGTCCCCCTCCACTTT
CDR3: CASSARTGSVPLHF

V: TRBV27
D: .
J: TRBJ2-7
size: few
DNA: TGTGCCAGCAGTTTAATACAGGGCGCCTACGAGCAGTACTTC
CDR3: CASSLIQGAYEQYF

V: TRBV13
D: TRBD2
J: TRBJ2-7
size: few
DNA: TGTGCCAGCAGCTTAGTAGCGGGGGGCCCCGACGAGCAGTACTTC
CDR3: CASSLVAGGPDEQYF

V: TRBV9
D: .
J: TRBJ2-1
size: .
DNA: TGTGCCAGCAGCGTAGTGGGACTCGGCAATGAGCAGTTCTTC
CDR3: CASSVVGLGNEQFF

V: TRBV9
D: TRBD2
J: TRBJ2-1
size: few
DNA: TGTGCCAGCAGCGTAGAACTAGCGGGGGGGCGAAAGTTCTTC
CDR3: CASSVELAGGRKFF

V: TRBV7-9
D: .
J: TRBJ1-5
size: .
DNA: TGTGCCAGCAGCTTAGTGGGTGGGAACCAGCATTTT
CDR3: CASSLVGGNQHF